This T cell receptor beta chain came from a study of sequential checkpoint blockade in melanoma. The wider study: First-line arms were nivolumab then ipilimumab, or the reverse, randomized 1:1.

The treatment was: randomized to nivolumab then ipilimumab (arm A) or the reverse (arm B). V lost 0 bases and J lost 2, with 9 bases in between. Germline CDR1 is SGHRS and CDR2 is YFSETQ. This CDR3 comprises 14 residues. To note about this clone: Its antigen is unknown. The identical CDR3 is also encoded by other nucleotide sequences in the sample.

Study findings and constraints: PD-L1 staining and CD8+ counts, not mutational load, tracked tumor T-cell clonality.

Method: immunoSEQ multiplex PCR; TCRdb's copy keeps in-frame clones and lacks some. The sample lists 2,500 to 3,000 clones, around a fifth occurring once. Sequenced here: tumor tissue (inferred from file names), sampled from a patient given nivolumab and ipilimumab in sequence. The chain has TRBV5-1 and TRBJ2-7; D is perhaps TRBD1 (5 bases). The receptor was derived from a human donor with melanoma. CDR3 coding DNA: TGCGCCAGCAGCTTGGCTCAGGGCCCCTACGAGCAGTACTTC. It yields the protein CASSLAQGPYEQYF. Using reference TRBV5-1 and TRBJ2-7 for the parts outside the CDR3, the full variable domain is KAGVTQTPRYLIKTRGQQVTLSCSPISGHRSVSWYQQTPGQGLQFLFEYFSETQRNKGNFPGRFSGRQFSNSRSEMNVSTLELGDSALYLCASSLAQGPYEQYFGPGTRLTVT.